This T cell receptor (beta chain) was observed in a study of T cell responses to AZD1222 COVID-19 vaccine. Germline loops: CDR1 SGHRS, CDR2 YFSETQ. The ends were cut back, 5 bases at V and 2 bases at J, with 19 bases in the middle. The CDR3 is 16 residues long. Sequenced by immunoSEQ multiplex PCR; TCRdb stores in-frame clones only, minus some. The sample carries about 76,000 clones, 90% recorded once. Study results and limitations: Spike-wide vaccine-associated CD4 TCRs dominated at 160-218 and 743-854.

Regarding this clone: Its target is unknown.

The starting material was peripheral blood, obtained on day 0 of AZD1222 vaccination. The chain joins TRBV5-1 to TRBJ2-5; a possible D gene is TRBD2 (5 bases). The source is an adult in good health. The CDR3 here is CASSYAPGSRQETQYF. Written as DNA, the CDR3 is TGCGCCAGCAGTTATGCCCCGGGGTCGAGGCAAGAGACCCAGTACTTC.